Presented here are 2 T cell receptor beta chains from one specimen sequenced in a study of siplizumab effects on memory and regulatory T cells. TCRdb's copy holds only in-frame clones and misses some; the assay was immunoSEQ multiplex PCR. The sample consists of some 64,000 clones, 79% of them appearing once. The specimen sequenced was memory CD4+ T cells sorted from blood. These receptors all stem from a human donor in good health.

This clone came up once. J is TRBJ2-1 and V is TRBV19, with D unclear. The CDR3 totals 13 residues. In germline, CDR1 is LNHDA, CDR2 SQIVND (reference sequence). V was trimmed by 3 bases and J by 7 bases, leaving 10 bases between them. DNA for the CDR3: TGTGCCAGTAGTATCCCGGGCCTAAATGAGCAGTTCTTC. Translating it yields CASSIPGLNEQFF. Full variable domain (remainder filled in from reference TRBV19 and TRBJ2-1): DGGITQSPKYLFRKEGQNVTLSCEQNLNHDAMYWYRQDPGQGLRLIYYSQIVNDFQKGDIAEGYSVSREKKESFPLTVTSAQKNPTAFYLCASSIPGLNEQFFGPGTRLTVL.

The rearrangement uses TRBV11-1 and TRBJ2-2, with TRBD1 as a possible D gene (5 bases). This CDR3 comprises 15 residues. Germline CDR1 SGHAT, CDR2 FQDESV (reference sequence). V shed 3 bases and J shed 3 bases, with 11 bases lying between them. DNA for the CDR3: TGTGCCAGCAGCTTCAGGGTTCTGGACACCGGGGAGCTGTTTTTT. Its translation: CASSFRVLDTGELFF.